Presented here are 27 T cell receptor beta chains from one specimen sequenced in a study. TCRdb itself ran the 5' RACE reads through MiXCR, one entry per CDR3 protein. The top ten clones hold about 4.3% of a sample with about 32,000 distinct CDR3 sequences, around 22% of them seen once. The sequencing input was memory CD4+ T cells sorted from blood. Subset in this sample: memory CD4+ T cells, CD4+CD45RO+CD25-. The receptors shown here come from a female donor with breast cancer.

This clonotype counts as medium-sized (0.01 to 0.1%). V usage is TRBV5-1 and J usage is TRBJ1-1, with 9 bases fitting TRBD1. The CDR3 is 15 amino acids. Germline values: CDR1 SGHRS, CDR2 YFSETQ. The J segment lost 4 bases and the V segment lost 1 base, leaving 5 bases of the junction unmatched. CDR3 loop: CASSLWGDRATEAFF. CDR3 bases: TGCGCCAGCAGCTTGTGGGGGGACAGGGCCACTGAAGCTTTCTTT.

This clonotype was found many times. V usage is TRBV6-5 and J usage is TRBJ2-7, with a possible D match to TRBD2 (5 bases). The CDR3 has 16 amino acids. Germline CDR1 and CDR2: MNHEY and SVGAGI. V was trimmed by 7 bases and J by 7 bases, leaving 26 bases between them. The CDR3 DNA reads TGTGCCAGCACCTACTCTGGTAGCGTACTAAGTCAGGAGCAGTACTTC. It translates to CASTYSGSVLSQEQYF.

The J gene is TRBJ1-4, the V gene TRBV6-5; weak D call: TRBD1 (5 bases). The CDR3 covers 13 residues. Trimming removed 2 bases at V and 10 bases at J, with 11 bases between. Germline values: CDR1 MNHEY, CDR2 SVGAGI. CDR3 DNA sequence: TGTGCCAGCAGTTACGGGACGGTAGGAAAACTGTTTTTT. Residues: CASSYGTVGKLFF.

The chain links TRBV7-2 to TRBJ2-5; TRBD2 matches at 9 bases. The J segment lost 3 bases and the V segment lost 5 bases, leaving 7 bases of the junction unmatched. This CDR3 is built from 15 residues. Germline CDR1 and CDR2: SGHTA and FQGNSA. The CDR3 region has the DNA TGTGCCAGCAGCCCCAACCGACTAGCGGAAGAGACCCAGTACTTC. This sequence encodes CASSPNRLAEETQYF.

The chain is built from TRBV28 and TRBJ2-1; the match to TRBD1 covers 9 bases. CDR1 is MDHEN, CDR2 SYDVKM, per germline. The CDR3 spans 17 residues. The ends lost 4 bases at V and 6 bases at J; junction bases unmatched: 13. The CDR3 loop is CASSSLLGDRVGNEQFF. The CDR3 DNA follows: TGTGCCAGCAGTTCTCTTCTCGGGGACAGGGTTGGCAATGAGCAGTTCTTC.

In nucleotides, the CDR3 is TGTGCCAGCAGAGGACCGGATACGCAGTATTTT. Protein product: CASRGPDTQYF. The chain combines TRBV5-6 with TRBJ2-3; no clear D. V shed 5 bases and J shed 6 bases, with 7 bases lying between them. The germline V gene has CDR1 SGHDT and CDR2 YYEEEE. The CDR3 has 11 amino acids.

This clonotype has ten or more counts. CDR3 coding DNA: TGTGCCAGCAGACCGGACAGGGGGGCCTACGAGCAGTACTTC. It translates to CASRPDRGAYEQYF. The V gene is TRBV6-5, the J gene TRBJ2-7; 10 bases are shared with TRBD1. V shed 6 bases, J shed 2 bases, and the junction held 4 bases outside the gene matches. The CDR3 extends over 14 amino acids. The germline V gene encodes CDR1 MNHEY and CDR2 SVGAGI.

This clonotype has more than one count but fewer than ten. A read error may be the cause here, since a much bigger clone is one base away. J is TRBJ2-5 and V is TRBV15, with a possible D match to TRBD2 (5 bases). CDR1 and CDR2 from the germline V gene are LNHNV and YYDKDF (reference sequence). The CDR3 spans 16 residues. The CDR3 loop reads CAASSRRSLYQETQYF. The CDR3 DNA is TGTGCCGCCAGCTCGAGGAGGAGCCTGTACCAAGAGACCCAGTACTTC.

This clonotype was seen a few times. For the CDR3, the DNA is TGCGCCAGCAGCCAAGACAACGCCTTAAGATCCTACGAGCAGTACTTC. Translating gives CASSQDNALRSYEQYF. V and J are TRBV4-1 and TRBJ2-7; D gene uncertain. The CDR3 is 16 residues long. Germline V gene data show CDR1 as MGHRA and CDR2 as YSYEKL. V was trimmed by 0 bases and J by 1 base, leaving 13 bases between them.

J is TRBJ2-1 and V is TRBV9; tentatively, D is TRBD1 or TRBD2 (6 bases each). V lost 4 bases, J lost 2 bases, and 16 bases lay in between. Looked up from germline, CDR1 is SGDLS and CDR2 is YYNGEE. This CDR3 is 16 amino acids long. CDR3 in amino acids: CASSTDEGGTYNEQFF. CDR3 bases: TGTGCCAGCAGCACCGACGAGGGGGGAACCTACAATGAGCAGTTCTTC.

This clonotype has more than one count but fewer than ten. The V and J genes are TRBV3-1 and TRBJ2-1; TRBD2 agrees at 11 bases. The germline CDR1 and CDR2 sequences are LGHDT and YNNKEL (reference sequence). The CDR3 is made up of 16 amino acids. V shed 0 bases, J shed 2 bases, and the junction held 0 bases outside the gene matches. The CDR3 is CASSQELAGAYNEQFF. The CDR3, as DNA: TGTGCCAGCAGCCAAGAACTAGCGGGGGCCTACAATGAGCAGTTCTTC.

The sample holds a few counts of this clonotype. Given a much more abundant clone one base away, this may be a read error. The CDR3 DNA reads TGTGCCGGCAGCCAAGATTCACGGGTCAATCAGCCCCAGCATTTT. It translates to CAGSQDSRVNQPQHF. The chain has TRBV4-2 and TRBJ1-5; no reliable D call. The CDR3 contains 15 residues. Germline V gene data show CDR1 as LGHNA and CDR2 as YNFKEQ.

This clonotype was seen many times. V usage is TRBV5-1 and J usage is TRBJ2-7; possibly TRBD1 for D (6 bases). The CDR3 is made up of 16 amino acids. Germline V CDR1 and CDR2: SGHRS, YFSETQ. V lost 3 bases and J lost 1, with 17 bases in between. In nucleotides, the CDR3 is TGCGCCAGCAGCTCGTTCCTCCGGGACACTTCCTACGAGCAGTACTTC. Translation gives CASSSFLRDTSYEQYF.

The sample holds many counts of this clonotype. This chain links TRBV28 with TRBJ1-6; no definite D call. The germline V and J ends were trimmed by 8 bases and 7 bases, with 9 bases remaining between them. CDR3 length: 12 residues. Germline CDR1 and CDR2: MDHEN and SYDVKM. The CDR3 nucleotides read TGTGCCAGCCTGGGTCGGAATTCACCCCTCCACTTT. This translates into CASLGRNSPLHF.

This clonotype came up a few times. V and J are TRBV3-1 and TRBJ1-4; D may be TRBD1 (5 bases). Deletions cut 3 bases from V and 8 bases from J, with 16 bases between. CDR3 length: 15 amino acids. CDR1 and CDR2 from the germline V gene are LGHDT and YNNKEL (reference sequence). CDR3 DNA: TGTGCCAGCAGCCACCCCTGGCAGGGAGACGAAAAACTGTTTTTT. It translates to CASSHPWQGDEKLFF.

For this clonotype: A much larger clone differs from this one at a single base, so this may be a read error. The chain is built from TRBV29-1 and TRBJ2-1; D is uncertain. The CDR3 contains 13 residues. The germline CDR1 and CDR2 sequences are SQVTM and ANQGSEA. CDR3 nucleotides: TGCAGCGTAGGGCCAACCTCCTACGATGAGCAGTTCTTC. Encoded protein: CSVGPTSYDEQFF.

V is TRBV10-3 and J is TRBJ2-7; TRBD1 matches 7 bases. The CDR3 covers 15 residues. CDR1 is ENHRY, CDR2 SYGVKD, per germline. Unmatched junction bases numbered 10, after V lost 6 bases and J lost 2 bases. The CDR3 loop is CAISPTGTEAYEQYF. The DNA for the CDR3 is TGTGCCATCAGCCCAACCGGGACAGAAGCCTACGAGCAGTACTTC.

The chain employs TRBV13 and TRBJ2-7; 8 bases match TRBD2. The CDR3 length is 14 residues. Germline V gives CDR1 PRHDT, CDR2 FYEKMQ (reference sequence). V lost 5 bases and J lost 4; bases outside the gene matches: 7. The CDR3 DNA reads as TGTGCCAGCAGCATGGGACTAGGGCGGTACGAGCAGTACTTC. Its translation is CASSMGLGRYEQYF.

This clonotype occurred a few times. The chain is built from TRBV20-1 and TRBJ2-7; TRBD1 might be the D (8 bases). This CDR3 region has 20 residues. Germline V gene data show CDR1 as DFQATT and CDR2 as SNEGSKA (reference sequence). V lost 3 bases to trimming and J lost 1 base, with 31 bases between them. The CDR3 reads CSARAGGVVAGTLGSYEQYF. As DNA, the CDR3 is TGCAGTGCTAGGGCAGGGGGCGTGGTAGCGGGTACCCTGGGGTCCTACGAGCAGTACTTC.

This chain links TRBV7-6 with TRBJ2-7; 8 bases align to TRBD1. CDR1 is SGHVS, CDR2 FNYEAQ, per germline. J lost 3 bases, V lost 5 bases, and 6 bases had no gene match. This CDR3 is built from 14 residues. CDR3: CASSHRQGNYEQYF. Here the CDR3 DNA reads TGTGCCAGCAGCCACCGACAGGGGAACTACGAGCAGTACTTC.

This clonotype has more than one count but fewer than ten. Written as DNA, the CDR3 is TGTGCCAGCAGTTTAGCAGGAACAGGGGGCGGTGGCTACACCTTC. Its protein is CASSLAGTGGGGYTF. The rearrangement links TRBV12-3 or TRBV12-4 to TRBJ1-2; 9 bases agree with TRBD1. V lost 0 bases, J lost 7 bases, and 6 bases stayed unmatched. The CDR3 covers 15 residues.

The sample holds many counts of this clonotype. This sequence joins TRBV7-6 and TRBJ2-1; D perhaps matches TRBD1 (6 bases). V shed 5 bases and J shed 6 bases, with 11 bases lying between them. The CDR3 totals 13 residues. The germline V gene has CDR1 SGHVS and CDR2 FNYEAQ. CDR3 sequence reads: CASSQGQTNEQFF. Written as DNA, the CDR3 is TGTGCCAGCAGCCAGGGGCAGACCAATGAGCAGTTCTTC.

This clonotype was picked up a small number of times. J is TRBJ2-5 and V is TRBV27; D unclear. Germline V CDR1 and CDR2: MNHEY, SMNVEV (reference sequence). The CDR3 is made up of 13 amino acids. V shed 6 bases and J shed 0 bases, with 8 bases lying between them. In nucleotides, the CDR3 is TGTGCCAGCAGACGGACGGACCAAGAGACCCAGTACTTC. Encoded protein: CASRRTDQETQYF.

The chain joins TRBV7-9 to TRBJ2-3; TRBD2 aligns across 10 bases. This CDR3 is 17 amino acids long. The V gene's germline CDR1 is SEHNR and CDR2 FQNEAQ (reference sequence). The V and J ends lost 10 bases and 2 bases, in that order; junction bases with no gene match: 15. CDR3 in DNA: TGTGCCATCCAGCTTAGCATAGCGGGGGGCTTCACAGATACGCAGTATTTT. Translated, it gives CAIQLSIAGGFTDTQYF.

This clonotype was recorded at least ten times. The genes are TRBV6-6 and TRBJ1-6, with no clear D. V shed 2 bases and J shed 3 bases, with 5 bases lying between them. This CDR3 has 14 residues. Germline V gene sequence: CDR1 MNHNY, CDR2 SVGAGI (reference sequence). CDR3 amino acids: CASSYESYNSPLHF. CDR3 DNA sequence: TGTGCCAGCAGTTACGAGAGCTATAATTCACCCCTCCACTTT.

This clonotype was detected a few times. The rearrangement joins TRBV7-9 to TRBJ2-1; D unclear. Germline V gene sequence: CDR1 SEHNR, CDR2 FQNEAQ (reference sequence). With 4 bases removed from V and 0 bases from J, the gap between germline ends came to 4 bases. The CDR3 sequence is 13 residues long. CDR3: CASSSSSYNEQFF. The CDR3 DNA follows: TGTGCCAGCAGCTCGAGCTCCTACAATGAGCAGTTCTTC.

The chain couples TRBV5-1 to TRBJ2-2; 11 nucleotides line up with TRBD2. Germline assignment: CDR1 SGHRS and CDR2 YFSETQ. This CDR3 region has 17 residues. Losses at the gene ends were 2 bases for V and 6 bases for J; bases not matched to a gene: 9. This chain's CDR3 is CASSFTSGRAEAGELFF. As DNA, the CDR3 is TGCGCCAGCAGCTTTACTAGCGGGAGAGCAGAGGCCGGGGAGCTGTTTTTT.